Sequencing of this TCR beta chain was carried out in a study of blood T cell repertoires in COVID-19 (dated by TCRdb to 2018 to 2020). About the investigation overall: Collaborator samples came from the United States, Italy and Spain and covered acute and convalescent phases of COVID-19. The material from the prospective study consisted of cDNA or gDNA derived from T cells, B-cell-depleted T cells, or PBMCs. Subjects who had been exposed to COVID-19, were actively infected with it, or had recovered from it provided the deeply sampled blood TCRbeta repertoires that made up the dataset. The repertoires were released in a freely available public database meant as a resource for research on the immune response to SARS-CoV-2. The samples were drawn from two sources: the first 160 participants of the ongoing ImmuneRACE study, and approximately 1,300 subjects contributed by 6 global collaborators. The sample metadata nearly always contained a de-identified subject ID, COVID-19 status, age in years and sex. Where available, HLA class I and class II types were taken from metadata supplied by the sample provider and were not determined by assay-based typing.

With regard to this clone: The antigen it recognizes is unknown. It has no much larger one-base neighbor in the sample; base qualities were not kept.

The full study reports these points: The amount of clinical and demographic metadata varied by source and participant and was provided uncurated.

Taken from the germline V gene, the CDR1 and CDR2 loops are SGHTA and FQGNSA. Its CDR3 holds 16 amino acids, cysteine through phenylalanine. The entry retains the CDR3 DNA only, 48 bases that are in frame from base 1. The V and J ends are trimmed by 1 base and 0 bases, leaving 10 bases between them. TCRbeta CDR3 regions were amplified from genomic DNA by means of the immunoSEQ Assay, a bias-controlled multiplex PCR. Processing in the source paper ran as follows. The number of nucleated cells in each sample was estimated by amplification of reference gene primers within the assay. To quantify the absolute abundance of each unique TCRbeta CDR3 rearrangement, sequence reads were collapsed and filtered. For each sample, productive Simpson clonality was calculated by taking the square root of Simpson's diversity index across productive rearrangements. TCRdb's version of the immuneACCESS table is confined to in-frame rearrangements and falls short of the full clone set. An unresolved V gene accounts for under half of the shortfall where checked; the remainder is of unknown origin. From that table come the V and J calls and clone size; the DNA was used to work out D and trimming. The sample table lists fewer than 60,000 clones, 79% of them with a count of one. Jointly, the top ten make up under 30% of the sample.

Collaborating institutions collected whole blood in K2EDTA tubes following their own protocols. For TCRbeta analysis, collaborators shipped samples as frozen whole blood, isolated PBMCs, or DNA extracted from either of those sample types. The chain is encoded by TRBV7-2 joined to TRBJ2-1; the best D guess is TRBD1, with 5 bases matching. Sample: peripheral blood. The sequence was obtained from a man in his 70s with acute or convalescent COVID-19. The CDR3 reads CASSLGGASSYNEQFF. The DNA sequence follows: TGTGCCAGCAGCTTAGGTGGGGCAAGCTCCTACAATGAGCAGTTCTTC.